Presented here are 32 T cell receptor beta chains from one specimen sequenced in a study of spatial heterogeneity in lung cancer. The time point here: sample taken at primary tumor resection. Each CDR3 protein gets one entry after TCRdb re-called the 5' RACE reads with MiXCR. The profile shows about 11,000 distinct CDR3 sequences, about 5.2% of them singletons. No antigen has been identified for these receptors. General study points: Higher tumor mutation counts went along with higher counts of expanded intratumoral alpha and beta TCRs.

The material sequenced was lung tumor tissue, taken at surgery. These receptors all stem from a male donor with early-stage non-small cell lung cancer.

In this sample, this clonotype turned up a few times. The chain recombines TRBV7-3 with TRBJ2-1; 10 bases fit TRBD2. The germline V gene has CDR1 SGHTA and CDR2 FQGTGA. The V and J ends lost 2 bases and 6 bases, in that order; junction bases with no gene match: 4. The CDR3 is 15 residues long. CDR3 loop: CASSLLAGGPNEQFF. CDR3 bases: TGTGCCAGCAGCTTATTAGCGGGGGGACCCAATGAGCAGTTCTTC.

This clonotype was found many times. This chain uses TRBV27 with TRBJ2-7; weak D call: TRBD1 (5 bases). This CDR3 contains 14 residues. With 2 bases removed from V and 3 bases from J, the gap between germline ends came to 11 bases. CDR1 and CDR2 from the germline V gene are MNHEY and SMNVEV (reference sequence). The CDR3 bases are TGTGCCAGCAGTTTAGCGGCAGGGCGCTACGAGCAGTACTTC. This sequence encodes CASSLAAGRYEQYF.

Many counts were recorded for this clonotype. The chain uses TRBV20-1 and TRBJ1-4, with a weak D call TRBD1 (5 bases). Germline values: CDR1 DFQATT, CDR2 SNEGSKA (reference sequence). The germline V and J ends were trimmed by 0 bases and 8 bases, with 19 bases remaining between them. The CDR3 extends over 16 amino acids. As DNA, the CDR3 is TGCAGTGCTAGAGACCGAAAATCAGGGAGTCGCGAAAAACTGTTTTTT. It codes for CSARDRKSGSREKLFF.

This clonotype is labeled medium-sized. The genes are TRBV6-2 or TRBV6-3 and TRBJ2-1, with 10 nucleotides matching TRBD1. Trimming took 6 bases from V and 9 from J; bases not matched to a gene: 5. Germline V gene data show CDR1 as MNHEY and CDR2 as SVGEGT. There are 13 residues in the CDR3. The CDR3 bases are TGTGCCAGCAGATCGGGACAGGGGAGTGAGCAGTTCTTC. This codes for CASRSGQGSEQFF.

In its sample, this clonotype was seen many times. Written as DNA, the CDR3 is TGTGCCAGCAGTTATTCCAGGGGCCTTAATTCACCCCTCCACTTT. It is translated as CASSYSRGLNSPLHF. The chain has TRBV2 and TRBJ1-6; tentatively, D is TRBD1 (6 bases). The germline CDR1 and CDR2 sequences are SNHLY and FYNNEI. There are 15 residues in the CDR3. V lost 5 bases to trimming and J lost 6 bases, with 14 bases between them.

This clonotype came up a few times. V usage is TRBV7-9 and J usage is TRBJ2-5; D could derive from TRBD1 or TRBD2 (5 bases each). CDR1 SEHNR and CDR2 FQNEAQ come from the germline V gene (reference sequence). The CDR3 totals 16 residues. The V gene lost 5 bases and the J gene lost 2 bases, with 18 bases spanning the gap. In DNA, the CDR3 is TGTGCCAGCAGCCCATGGGGGAGTGCCCCTCAAGAGACCCAGTACTTC. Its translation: CASSPWGSAPQETQYF.

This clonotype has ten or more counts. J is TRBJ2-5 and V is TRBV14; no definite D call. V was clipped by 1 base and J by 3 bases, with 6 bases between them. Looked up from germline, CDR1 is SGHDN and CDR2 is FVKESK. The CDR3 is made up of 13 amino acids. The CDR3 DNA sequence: TGTGCCAGCAGCCAAGCCCCGAAAGAGACCCAGTACTTC. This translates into CASSQAPKETQYF.

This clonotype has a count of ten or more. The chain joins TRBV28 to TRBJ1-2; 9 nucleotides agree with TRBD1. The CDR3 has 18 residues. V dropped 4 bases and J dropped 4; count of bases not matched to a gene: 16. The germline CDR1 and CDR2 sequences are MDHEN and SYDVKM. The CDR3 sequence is CASSSELGTGRMGYGYTF. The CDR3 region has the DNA TGTGCCAGCAGTTCAGAACTTGGGACAGGGCGGATGGGCTATGGCTACACCTTC.

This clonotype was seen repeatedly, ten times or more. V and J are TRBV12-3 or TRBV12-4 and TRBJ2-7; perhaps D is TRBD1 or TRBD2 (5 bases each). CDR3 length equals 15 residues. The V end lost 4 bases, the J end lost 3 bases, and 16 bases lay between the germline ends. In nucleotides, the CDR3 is TGTGCCAGCAGTTCCACCGGGACCCAGGGCTACGAGCAGTACTTC. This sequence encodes CASSSTGTQGYEQYF.

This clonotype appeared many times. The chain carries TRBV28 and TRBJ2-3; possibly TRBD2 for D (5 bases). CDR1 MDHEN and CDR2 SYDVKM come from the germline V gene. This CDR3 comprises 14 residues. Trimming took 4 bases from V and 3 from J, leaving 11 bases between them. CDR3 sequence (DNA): TGTGCCAGCAGTTCCCCTAGCACGACAGATACGCAGTATTTT. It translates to CASSSPSTTDTQYF.

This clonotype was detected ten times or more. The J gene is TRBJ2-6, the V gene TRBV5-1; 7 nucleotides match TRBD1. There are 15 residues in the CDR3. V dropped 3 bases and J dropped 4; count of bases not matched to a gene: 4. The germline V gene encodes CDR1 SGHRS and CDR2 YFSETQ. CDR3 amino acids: CASSSQGTGANVLTF. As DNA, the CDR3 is TGCGCCAGCAGCTCACAGGGGACAGGGGCCAACGTCCTGACTTTC.

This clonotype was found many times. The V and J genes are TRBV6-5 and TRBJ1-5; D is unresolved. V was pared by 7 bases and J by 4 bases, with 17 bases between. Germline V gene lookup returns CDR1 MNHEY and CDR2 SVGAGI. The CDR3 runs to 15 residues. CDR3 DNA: TGTGCCAGCACCCCGGCCGCCGGGAAAAATCAGCCCCAGCATTTT. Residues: CASTPAAGKNQPQHF.

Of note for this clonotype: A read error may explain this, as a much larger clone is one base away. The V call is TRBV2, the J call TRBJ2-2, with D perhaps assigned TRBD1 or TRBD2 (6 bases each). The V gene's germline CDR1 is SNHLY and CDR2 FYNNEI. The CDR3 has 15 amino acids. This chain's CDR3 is CVSIAGHLNTGELFF. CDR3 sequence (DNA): TGTGTCAGCATTGCGGGACATCTGAACACCGGGGAGCTGTTTTTT.

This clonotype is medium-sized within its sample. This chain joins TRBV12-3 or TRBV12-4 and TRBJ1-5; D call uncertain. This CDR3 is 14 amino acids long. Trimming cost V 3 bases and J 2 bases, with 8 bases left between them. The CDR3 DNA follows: TGTGCCAGCAGTTTGGAGGGTGGCAATCAGCCCCAGCATTTT. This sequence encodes CASSLEGGNQPQHF.

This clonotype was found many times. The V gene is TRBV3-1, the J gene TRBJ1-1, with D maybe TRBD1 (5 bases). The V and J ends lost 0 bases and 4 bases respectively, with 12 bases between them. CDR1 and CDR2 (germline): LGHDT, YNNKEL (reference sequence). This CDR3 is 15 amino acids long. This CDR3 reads CASSQDGGFSTEAFF. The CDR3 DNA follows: TGTGCCAGCAGCCAAGATGGGGGGTTCAGCACTGAAGCTTTCTTT.

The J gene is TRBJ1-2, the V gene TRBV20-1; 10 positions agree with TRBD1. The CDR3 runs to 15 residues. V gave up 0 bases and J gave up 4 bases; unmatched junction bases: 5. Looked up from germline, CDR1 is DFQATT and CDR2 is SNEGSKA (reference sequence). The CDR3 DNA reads TGCAGTGCTAGAGAAGGACAGGGGGGGCTCTATGGCTACACCTTC. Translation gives CSAREGQGGLYGYTF.

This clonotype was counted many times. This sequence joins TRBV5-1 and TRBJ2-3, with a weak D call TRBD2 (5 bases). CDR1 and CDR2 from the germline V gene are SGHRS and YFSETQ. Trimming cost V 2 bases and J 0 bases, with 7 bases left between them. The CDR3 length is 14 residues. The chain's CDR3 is CASSLSGSTDTQYF. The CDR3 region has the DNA TGCGCCAGCAGCTTAAGCGGTAGCACAGATACGCAGTATTTT.

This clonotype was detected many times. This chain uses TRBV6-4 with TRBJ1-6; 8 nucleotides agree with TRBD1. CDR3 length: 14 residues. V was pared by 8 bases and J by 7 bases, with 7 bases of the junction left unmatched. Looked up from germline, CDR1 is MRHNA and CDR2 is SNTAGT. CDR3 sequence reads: CASSTGEENSPLHF. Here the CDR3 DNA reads TGTGCCAGCTCGACAGGGGAAGAGAATTCACCCCTCCACTTT.

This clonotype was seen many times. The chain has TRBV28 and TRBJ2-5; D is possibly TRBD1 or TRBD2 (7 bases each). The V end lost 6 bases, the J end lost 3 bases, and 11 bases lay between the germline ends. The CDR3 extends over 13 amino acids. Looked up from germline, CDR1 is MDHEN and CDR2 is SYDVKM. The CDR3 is CASSQGGKETQYF. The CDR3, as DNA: TGTGCCAGCAGCCAGGGGGGGAAAGAGACCCAGTACTTC.

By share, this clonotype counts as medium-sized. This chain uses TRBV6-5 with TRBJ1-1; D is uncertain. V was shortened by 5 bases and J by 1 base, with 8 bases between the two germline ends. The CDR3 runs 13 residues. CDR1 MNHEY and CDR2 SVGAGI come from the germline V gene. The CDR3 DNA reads TGTGCCAGCAGTCCCCGGGCGAACACTGAAGCTTTCTTT. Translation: CASSPRANTEAFF.

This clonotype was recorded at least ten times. The CDR3 DNA is TGTGCCACCAGTGAATCCCAGGGGACCCAAGAGACCCAGTACTTC. Encoded protein: CATSESQGTQETQYF. The rearrangement links TRBV24-1 to TRBJ2-5; perhaps TRBD1 as D (6 bases). Between the trimmed V and J ends, which lost 4 bases and 1 base, there was a span of 12 bases. Germline loops: CDR1 KGHDR, CDR2 SFDVKD. The CDR3 contains 15 residues.

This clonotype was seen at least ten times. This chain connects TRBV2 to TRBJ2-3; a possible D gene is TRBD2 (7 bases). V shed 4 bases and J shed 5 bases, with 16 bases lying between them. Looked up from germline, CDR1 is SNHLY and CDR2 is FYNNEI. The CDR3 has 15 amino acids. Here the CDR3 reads CASSVMGGRRDTQYF. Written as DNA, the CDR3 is TGTGCCAGCAGTGTGATGGGGGGGCGTAGAGATACGCAGTATTTT.

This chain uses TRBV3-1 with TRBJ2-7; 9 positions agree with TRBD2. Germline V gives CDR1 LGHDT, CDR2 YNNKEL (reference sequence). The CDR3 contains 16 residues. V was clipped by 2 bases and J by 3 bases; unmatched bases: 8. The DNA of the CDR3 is TGTGCCAGCAGCCAAACCCTGACTAGCGGAAACTACGAGCAGTACTTC. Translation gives CASSQTLTSGNYEQYF.

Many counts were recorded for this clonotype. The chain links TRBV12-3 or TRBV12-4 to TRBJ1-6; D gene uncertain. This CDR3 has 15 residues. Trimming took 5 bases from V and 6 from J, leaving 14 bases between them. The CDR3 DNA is TGTGCCAGCAGTGGAAGGCCGACCGGTAATTCACCCCTCCACTTT. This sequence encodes CASSGRPTGNSPLHF.

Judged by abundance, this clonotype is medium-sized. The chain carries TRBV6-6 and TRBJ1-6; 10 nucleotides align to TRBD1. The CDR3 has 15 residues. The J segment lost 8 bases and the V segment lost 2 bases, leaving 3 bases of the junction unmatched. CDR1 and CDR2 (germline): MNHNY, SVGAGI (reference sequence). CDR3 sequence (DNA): TGTGCCAGCAGTTACATAGGGACAGGGGATTCACCCCTCCACTTT. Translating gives CASSYIGTGDSPLHF.

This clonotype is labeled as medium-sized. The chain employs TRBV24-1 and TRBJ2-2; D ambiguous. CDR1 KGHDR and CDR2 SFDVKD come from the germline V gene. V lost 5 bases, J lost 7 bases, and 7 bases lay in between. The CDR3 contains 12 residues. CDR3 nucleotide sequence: TGTGCCACCAGTGGTAGGGTCGGGGAGCTGTTTTTT. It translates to CATSGRVGELFF.

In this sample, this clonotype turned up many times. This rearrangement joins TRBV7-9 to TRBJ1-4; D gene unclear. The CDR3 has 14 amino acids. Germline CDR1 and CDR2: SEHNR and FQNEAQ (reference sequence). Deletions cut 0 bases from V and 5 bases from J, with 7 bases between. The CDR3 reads CASSLAGSNEKLFF. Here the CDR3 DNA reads TGTGCCAGCAGCTTAGCGGGGTCCAATGAAAAACTGTTTTTT. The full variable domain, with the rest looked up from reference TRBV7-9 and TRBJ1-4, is DTGVSQNPRHKITKRGQNVTFRCDPISEHNRLYWYRQTLGQGPEFLTYFQNEAQLEKSRLLSDRFSAERPKGSFSTLEIQRTEQGDSAMYLCASSLAGSNEKLFFGSGTQLSVL.

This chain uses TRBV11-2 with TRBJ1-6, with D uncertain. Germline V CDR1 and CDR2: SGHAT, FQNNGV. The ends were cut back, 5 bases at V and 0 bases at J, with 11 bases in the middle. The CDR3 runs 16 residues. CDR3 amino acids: CASSRRSSSYNSPLHF. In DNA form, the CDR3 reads TGTGCCAGCAGCCGGAGAAGCAGCTCCTATAATTCACCCCTCCACTTT. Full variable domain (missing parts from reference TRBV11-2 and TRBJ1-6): EAGVAQSPRYKIIEKRQSVAFWCNPISGHATLYWYQQILGQGPKLLIQFQNNGVVDDSQLPKDRFSAERLKGVDSTLKIQPAKLEDSAVYLCASSRRSSSYNSPLHFGNGTRLTVT.

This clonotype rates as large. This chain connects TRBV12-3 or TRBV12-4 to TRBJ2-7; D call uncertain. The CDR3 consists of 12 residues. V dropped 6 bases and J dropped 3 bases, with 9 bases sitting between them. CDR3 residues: CASSLGFYEQYF. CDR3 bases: TGTGCCAGCAGCCTTGGTTTCTACGAGCAGTACTTC.

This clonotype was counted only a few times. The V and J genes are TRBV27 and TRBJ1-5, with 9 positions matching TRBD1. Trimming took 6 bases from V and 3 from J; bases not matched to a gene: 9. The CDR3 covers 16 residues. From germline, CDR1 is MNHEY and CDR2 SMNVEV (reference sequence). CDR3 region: CASSPDRGKNNQPQHF. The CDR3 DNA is TGTGCCAGCAGCCCCGACAGGGGGAAAAACAATCAGCCCCAGCATTTT.

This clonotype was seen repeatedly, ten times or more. The chain's CDR3 is CSALLGTGEGGYTF. Written as DNA, the CDR3 is TGCAGTGCTTTACTAGGGACAGGGGAGGGCGGCTACACCTTC. The genes are TRBV20-1 and TRBJ1-2; 10 bases are shared with TRBD1. The V gene's germline CDR1 is DFQATT and CDR2 SNEGSKA (reference sequence). With 5 bases clipped from V and 8 bases from J, the junction kept 11 bases outside the gene matches. This CDR3 comprises 14 residues.

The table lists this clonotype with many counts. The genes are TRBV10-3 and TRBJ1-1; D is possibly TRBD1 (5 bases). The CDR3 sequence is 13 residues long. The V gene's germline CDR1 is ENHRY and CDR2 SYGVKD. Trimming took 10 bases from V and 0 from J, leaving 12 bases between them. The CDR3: CATVQELNTEAFF. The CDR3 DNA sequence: TGTGCCACGGTACAGGAATTGAACACTGAAGCTTTCTTT.